This T cell receptor (beta chain) originates from a study of T-cell reconstitution after alpha-beta-depleted transplantation in children. Overall study results and limits: Reportedly, roughly two months post-transplant, alpha-beta T cells arose from several hundred expanded graft clones. Surviving recipient T cells and intrathymic progenitors accounted for some patients' high TCRbeta diversity at day 60. Newly generated T cells supplied most T-cell counts and diversity one year post-transplant.

Trimming removed 1 base from V and 2 bases from J, with 17 bases in between. In germline, CDR1 is SGHRS, CDR2 YFSETQ. CDR3 length: 17 residues. For TCRbeta, the library was prepared with unique molecular identifiers. MiXCR, applied by TCRdb to the PCR reads, yields one record per CDR3 protein. Among about 980,000 distinct CDR3 sequences, about 29% were seen once, and the ten largest hold around 30%. This clonotype has only a few counts. The antigen is undetermined. This rearrangement joins TRBV5-1 to TRBJ2-3; TRBD2 is a possible D gene (5 bases). The source material was PBMCs, mostly from graft donor cells, sampled 360 days after TCRalphabeta/CD19-depleted stem cell transplant. The receptor was isolated from a boy under two years old who had a stem cell transplant for SCID, so the T cells may come from the graft donor. The CDR3 sequence: CASSLRTTSLDTDTQYF. CDR3 coding DNA: TGCGCCAGCAGCTTGCGCACCACTAGTTTAGACACAGATACGCAGTATTTT.